The rows below give T cell receptor beta chains drawn from one sample of a study of shared clonotypes between healthy human individuals. Sequencing was performed with immunoSEQ multiplex PCR; in TCRdb, only in-frame clones are kept and a portion is missing. This sample carries approximately 500,000 clones, more than 65% of them seen once, and the ten largest clones take over 10%. The sample was PBMCs. The receptors stem from a woman aged 35 to 49 in good health. Some clones in this sample may be carry-over from other donors' samples. Each CDR3 is given with its conserved first and last residue. A D gene is named only where the DNA matches it firmly. Size is stated for part of the rows, as once, few or many counts, or as a class when the clone is expanded.

clone_size: .; j_call: TRBJ2-3; d_call: TRBD2; v_call: TRBV6-4; cdr3_aa: CASSSGSGDTQYF; cdr3_nt: TGTGCCAGCAGTAGCGGGAGTGGAGATACGCAGTATTTT
clone_size: .; j_call: TRBJ2-3; d_call: .; v_call: TRBV11-2; cdr3_aa: CASSLLGVGPDTQYF; cdr3_nt: TGTGCCAGCAGCTTACTTGGCGTGGGGCCAGATACGCAGTATTTT
clone_size: few; j_call: TRBJ1-2; d_call: .; v_call: TRBV7-9; cdr3_aa: CASSLRTSGLFF; cdr3_nt: TGTGCCAGCAGCCTTAGGACCTCGGGGCTCTTCTTC
clone_size: few; j_call: TRBJ2-1; d_call: .; v_call: TRBV5-1; cdr3_aa: CASSLSLPTLEQFF; cdr3_nt: TGCGCCAGCAGCTTGAGTCTCCCTACACTAGAGCAGTTCTTC
clone_size: .; j_call: TRBJ2-2; d_call: .; v_call: TRBV10-3; cdr3_aa: CAISESKSRTLNTGELFF; cdr3_nt: TGTGCCATCAGTGAGTCGAAGTCCCGGACGCTAAACACCGGGGAGCTGTTTTTT
clone_size: .; j_call: TRBJ2-1; d_call: TRBD1; v_call: TRBV7-2; cdr3_aa: CASSLDRGNEQFF; cdr3_nt: TGTGCCAGCAGCTTAGACAGGGGGAATGAGCAGTTCTTC
clone_size: .; j_call: TRBJ2-1; d_call: .; v_call: TRBV21-1; cdr3_aa: CASSWESGTSGRLCYEQFF; cdr3_nt: TGTGCCAGCAGCTGGGAGAGCGGGACTAGCGGGAGATTGTGCTATGAGCAGTTCTTC
clone_size: .; j_call: TRBJ1-5; d_call: .; v_call: TRBV2; cdr3_aa: CASSEQTDYQPQHF; cdr3_nt: TGTGCCAGCAGTGAACAGACAGACTATCAGCCCCAGCATTTT
clone_size: .; j_call: TRBJ2-7; d_call: TRBD2; v_call: TRBV7-9; cdr3_aa: CASSPRVAGEQYF; cdr3_nt: TGTGCCAGCAGCCCCCGGGTAGCGGGAGAGCAGTACTTC
clone_size: .; j_call: TRBJ2-4; d_call: TRBD1; v_call: TRBV2; cdr3_aa: CASNGQGAKNIQYF; cdr3_nt: TGTGCCAGCAACGGACAGGGGGCCAAAAACATTCAGTACTTC
clone_size: .; j_call: TRBJ1-2; d_call: .; v_call: TRBV7-9; cdr3_aa: CASSPDWGYGYTF; cdr3_nt: TGTGCCAGCAGCCCGGACTGGGGCTATGGCTACACCTTC
clone_size: .; j_call: TRBJ1-2; d_call: TRBD1; v_call: TRBV4-2; cdr3_aa: CASSQEWDSPLGGYTF; cdr3_nt: TGTGCCAGCAGCCAAGAGTGGGACAGCCCTTTGGGTGGCTACACCTTC
clone_size: few; j_call: TRBJ2-7; d_call: .; v_call: TRBV5-6; cdr3_aa: CASSLGQGISYEQYF; cdr3_nt: TGTGCCAGCAGCTTAGGGCAGGGGATATCCTACGAGCAGTACTTC
clone_size: .; j_call: TRBJ2-1; d_call: TRBD2; v_call: TRBV12-5; cdr3_aa: CASGLGLADSSYNEQFF; cdr3_nt: TGTGCTAGTGGTTTGGGACTAGCGGACAGCTCCTACAATGAGCAGTTCTTC
clone_size: many; j_call: TRBJ2-1; d_call: .; v_call: TRBV7-6; cdr3_aa: CASSLEWGQYNEQFF; cdr3_nt: TGTGCCAGCAGCTTAGAGTGGGGGCAGTACAATGAGCAGTTCTTC
clone_size: .; j_call: TRBJ1-1; d_call: .; v_call: TRBV9; cdr3_aa: CASSAGWADTEAFF; cdr3_nt: TGTGCCAGCAGCGCAGGGTGGGCGGACACTGAAGCTTTCTTT
clone_size: .; j_call: TRBJ2-1; d_call: .; v_call: TRBV25-1; cdr3_aa: CASSLGNEQFF; cdr3_nt: TGTGCCAGCAGTCTGGGAAATGAGCAGTTCTTC
clone_size: .; j_call: TRBJ2-1; d_call: TRBD2; v_call: TRBV18; cdr3_aa: CASSLEREGYNEQFF; cdr3_nt: TGTGCCAGCTCACTCGAGCGGGAGGGCTACAATGAGCAGTTCTTC
clone_size: .; j_call: TRBJ2-5; d_call: .; v_call: TRBV28; cdr3_aa: CASSFSSGQETQYF; cdr3_nt: TGTGCCAGCAGTTTCTCCAGCGGACAAGAGACCCAGTACTTC
clone_size: .; j_call: TRBJ1-1; d_call: .; v_call: TRBV5-1; cdr3_aa: CASSSGPVGASTEAFF; cdr3_nt: TGCGCCAGCAGCTCGGGTCCCGTTGGGGCAAGCACTGAAGCTTTCTTT
clone_size: .; j_call: TRBJ2-2; d_call: TRBD1; v_call: TRBV5-5; cdr3_aa: CASSVGTDRNTGELFF; cdr3_nt: TGTGCCAGCAGCGTAGGGACAGACCGAAACACCGGGGAGCTGTTTTTT
clone_size: .; j_call: TRBJ2-7; d_call: TRBD2; v_call: TRBV5-4; cdr3_aa: CASNLGGLAGGLDEQYF; cdr3_nt: TGTGCCAGCAACCTCGGGGGGCTAGCGGGAGGGCTAGATGAGCAGTACTTC
clone_size: .; j_call: TRBJ2-7; d_call: TRBD1; v_call: TRBV27; cdr3_aa: CASSISRDRGHEQYF; cdr3_nt: TGTGCCAGCAGTATTAGCCGGGACAGGGGGCACGAGCAGTACTTC
clone_size: .; j_call: TRBJ1-5; d_call: .; v_call: TRBV12-5; cdr3_aa: CASGRSDSNQPQHF; cdr3_nt: TGTGCTAGTGGAAGGAGTGATAGCAATCAGCCCCAGCATTTT
clone_size: .; j_call: TRBJ1-2; d_call: TRBD1; v_call: TRBV19; cdr3_aa: CASSIGTGASYGYTF; cdr3_nt: TGTGCCAGTAGTATCGGGACAGGGGCGTCCTATGGCTACACCTTC
clone_size: .; j_call: TRBJ2-5; d_call: TRBD2; v_call: TRBV7-3; cdr3_aa: CASSFNGRAGETQYF; cdr3_nt: TGTGCCAGCAGCTTCAACGGGAGGGCCGGGGAGACCCAGTACTTC
clone_size: .; j_call: TRBJ2-7; d_call: .; v_call: TRBV30; cdr3_aa: CAWSVTVSYEQYF; cdr3_nt: TGTGCCTGGAGTGTGACAGTCTCCTACGAGCAGTACTTC
clone_size: .; j_call: TRBJ2-7; d_call: .; v_call: TRBV7-8; cdr3_aa: CASSPRDSYSYEQYF; cdr3_nt: TGTGCCAGCAGCCCCCGGGACTCATACTCCTACGAGCAGTACTTC
clone_size: few; j_call: TRBJ1-5; d_call: .; v_call: TRBV19; cdr3_aa: CASSIVGRGKDQPQHF; cdr3_nt: TGTGCCAGTAGTATAGTTGGCAGGGGAAAAGATCAGCCCCAGCATTTT
clone_size: .; j_call: TRBJ1-2; d_call: TRBD1; v_call: TRBV19; cdr3_aa: CASSVGTGNGYTF; cdr3_nt: TGTGCCAGTAGTGTAGGGACAGGGAACGGCTACACCTTC
clone_size: .; j_call: TRBJ1-6; d_call: TRBD1; v_call: TRBV27; cdr3_aa: CASSLGQPFNSPLHF; cdr3_nt: TGTGCCAGCAGTTTGGGACAGCCCTTTAATTCACCCCTCCACTTT
clone_size: .; j_call: TRBJ1-3; d_call: .; v_call: TRBV30; cdr3_aa: CAWSVRGGPSGNTIYF; cdr3_nt: TGTGCCTGGAGTGTACGGGGCGGACCCTCTGGAAACACCATATATTTT
clone_size: .; j_call: TRBJ2-3; d_call: .; v_call: TRBV28; cdr3_aa: CASSLSINVDTQYF; cdr3_nt: TGTGCCAGCAGTTTATCCATAAATGTAGATACGCAGTATTTT
clone_size: once; j_call: TRBJ2-7; d_call: .; v_call: TRBV28; cdr3_aa: CASFPGGRDAEQYF; cdr3_nt: TGTGCCAGCTTCCCCGGGGGCAGGGACGCCGAGCAGTACTTC
clone_size: .; j_call: TRBJ2-1; d_call: .; v_call: TRBV19; cdr3_aa: CASSTPQLATFFNNEQFF; cdr3_nt: TGTGCCAGTAGTACCCCCCAGCTAGCGACCTTTTTTAACAATGAGCAGTTCTTC
clone_size: .; j_call: TRBJ1-1; d_call: .; v_call: TRBV5-5; cdr3_aa: CASSFTTGGITEAFF; cdr3_nt: TGTGCCAGCAGCTTCACAACCGGGGGGATCACTGAAGCTTTCTTT
clone_size: .; j_call: TRBJ2-7; d_call: TRBD2; v_call: TRBV7-6; cdr3_aa: CASSLLAGAYEQYF; cdr3_nt: TGTGCCAGCAGCTTACTAGCGGGGGCCTACGAGCAGTACTTC
clone_size: .; j_call: TRBJ2-5; d_call: TRBD2; v_call: TRBV5-1; cdr3_aa: CASATSGSAEETQYF; cdr3_nt: TGCGCCAGCGCGACTAGCGGGAGCGCCGAGGAGACCCAGTACTTC
clone_size: .; j_call: TRBJ2-3; d_call: TRBD1; v_call: TRBV18; cdr3_aa: CASSPIQGGTDTQYF; cdr3_nt: TGTGCCAGCTCACCAATTCAGGGGGGCACAGATACGCAGTATTTT
clone_size: once; j_call: TRBJ2-7; d_call: TRBD2; v_call: TRBV5-1; cdr3_aa: CASSSSRWREAHEQYF; cdr3_nt: TGCGCCAGCAGCTCCTCCCGTTGGCGGGAGGCCCACGAGCAGTACTTC
clone_size: .; j_call: TRBJ1-2; d_call: TRBD1; v_call: TRBV7-2; cdr3_aa: CASSETGTDYGYTF; cdr3_nt: TGTGCCAGCAGCGAGACCGGGACAGACTATGGCTACACCTTC
clone_size: .; j_call: TRBJ1-5; d_call: TRBD1; v_call: TRBV4-1; cdr3_aa: CASSHAGTDGQPQHF; cdr3_nt: TGCGCCAGCAGCCATGCCGGGACAGACGGTCAGCCCCAGCATTTT
clone_size: few; j_call: TRBJ2-5; d_call: TRBD2; v_call: TRBV29-1; cdr3_aa: CSVEDPAGRIQETQYF; cdr3_nt: TGCAGCGTTGAAGATCCGGCCGGGAGGATACAAGAGACCCAGTACTTC
clone_size: .; j_call: TRBJ2-7; d_call: TRBD1; v_call: TRBV10-3; cdr3_aa: CAISDASGTGYEQYF; cdr3_nt: TGTGCCATCAGTGACGCATCCGGGACAGGGTACGAGCAGTACTTC
clone_size: few; j_call: TRBJ2-1; d_call: .; v_call: TRBV11-3; cdr3_aa: CASSPSRGYNEQFF; cdr3_nt: TGTGCCAGCAGCCCCTCTAGGGGATACAATGAGCAGTTCTTC
clone_size: .; j_call: TRBJ2-3; d_call: TRBD1; v_call: TRBV7-9; cdr3_aa: CASSLAPGTGYPDTQYF; cdr3_nt: TGTGCCAGCAGCTTAGCTCCCGGGACAGGGTATCCAGATACGCAGTATTTT
clone_size: .; j_call: TRBJ1-6; d_call: .; v_call: TRBV10-2; cdr3_aa: CASSESTANSPLHF; cdr3_nt: TGCGCCAGCAGTGAGTCGACAGCTAATTCACCCCTCCACTTT
clone_size: .; j_call: TRBJ1-1; d_call: TRBD1; v_call: TRBV7-2; cdr3_aa: CASSFPRTGMNTEAFF; cdr3_nt: TGTGCCAGCAGCTTCCCTCGGACAGGGATGAACACTGAAGCTTTCTTT
clone_size: .; j_call: TRBJ2-5; d_call: TRBD2; v_call: TRBV14; cdr3_aa: CASSQDVLAGVETQYF; cdr3_nt: TGTGCCAGCAGCCAAGACGTACTAGCGGGAGTCGAGACCCAGTACTTC
clone_size: .; j_call: TRBJ1-4; d_call: .; v_call: TRBV5-1; cdr3_aa: CASSLQLNEKLFF; cdr3_nt: TGCGCCAGCAGCTTGCAGTTAAATGAAAAACTGTTTTTT